The 11 T cell receptor beta chains listed next were all sequenced from one sample in a study of blood T cell repertoires in COVID-19. Produced via immunoSEQ multiplex PCR; TCRdb's table is partial and in-frame only. Of around 130,000 clones listed, around 80% are singletons. Material for sequencing was PBMCs or T cells enriched from blood (not recorded which). These receptors were obtained from a man aged 35-49 years with acute COVID-19.

CDR3 bases: TGTGCCAGCAGTTACGACAGCATGAACACTGAAGCTTTCTTT. As protein: CASSYDSMNTEAFF. V is TRBV3-1 (or the pseudogene TRBV3-2) and J is TRBJ1-1; a weak D match, TRBD1 (5 bases). Trimming cost V 6 bases and J 0 bases, with 11 bases left between them. The CDR3 loop spans 14 amino acids. Germline V gene sequence: CDR1 LGHDT, CDR2 YNNKEL (reference sequence).

The rearrangement links TRBV9 to TRBJ1-5; possibly TRBD1 for D (5 bases). With 3 bases removed from V and 0 bases from J, the gap between germline ends came to 7 bases. CDR1 and CDR2 from the germline V gene are SGDLS and YYNGEE. There are 14 residues in the CDR3. The CDR3 bases are TGTGCCAGCAGCGAGACAGATAGCAATCAGCCCCAGCATTTT. It codes for CASSETDSNQPQHF.

J is TRBJ1-4 and V is TRBV5-1, with D possibly TRBD1 on 6 matching bases. Trimming took 5 bases from V and 0 from J, leaving 11 bases between them. CDR1 is SGHRS, CDR2 YFSETQ, per germline. CDR3 length equals 15 residues. The CDR3 DNA is TGCGCCAGCAGATCCACAGGGACAACTAATGAAAAACTGTTTTTT. Translated, it gives CASRSTGTTNEKLFF.

This chain links TRBV5-1 with TRBJ2-1, with TRBD2 identical over 11 bases. Trimming took 4 bases from V and 15 from J; bases not matched to a gene: 9. This CDR3 contains 13 residues. Germline CDR1 SGHRS, CDR2 YFSETQ. CDR3 in DNA: TGCGCCAGCAGCCCGGGGACTAGCGGCTTAGCGTTCTTC. Residues: CASSPGTSGLAFF. The full variable domain, completed using reference TRBV5-1 and TRBJ2-1, is KAGVTQTPRYLIKTRGQQVTLSCSPISGHRSVSWYQQTPGQGLQFLFEYFSETQRNKGNFPGRFSGRQFSNSRSEMNVSTLELGDSALYLCASSPGTSGLAFFGPGTRLTVL.

The chain joins TRBV19 to TRBJ1-1, with 8 bases fitting TRBD1. CDR1 and CDR2 from the germline V gene are LNHDA and SQIVND (reference sequence). This CDR3 spans 16 amino acids. Germline trimming cut 6 bases from V and 4 bases from J; bases unmatched to any gene: 13. The CDR3: CASSLPLAGGVTEAFF. The CDR3 DNA reads as TGTGCCAGTAGCCTCCCCCTGGCAGGGGGCGTCACTGAAGCTTTCTTT.

This clone was picked up a small number of times. CDR3 sequence reads: CASTPALNGGQPQHF. The CDR3 nucleotides read TGTGCCAGTACCCCCGCGTTAAACGGCGGACAGCCCCAGCATTTT. This chain joins TRBV19 and TRBJ1-5; D is unclear. The CDR3 is 15 amino acids. The ends were cut back, 7 bases at V and 7 bases at J, with 20 bases in the middle. Germline V CDR1 and CDR2: LNHDA, SQIVND (reference sequence).

V gene TRBV7-8 combines with J gene TRBJ2-3, with D tentatively TRBD2 (6 bases). Germline V gives CDR1 SGHVS, CDR2 FQNEAQ. V was pared by 3 bases and J by 2 bases, with 9 bases between. The CDR3 loop spans 14 amino acids. CDR3: CASSLGLPTDTQYF. The CDR3 coding sequence is TGTGCCAGCAGCTTGGGACTTCCCACAGATACGCAGTATTTT.

Only a few counts were recorded for this clone. The V call is TRBV6-5, the J call TRBJ2-7; possibly TRBD2 for D (6 bases). Trimming removed 5 bases at V and 2 bases at J, with 13 bases between. The CDR3 loop spans 14 amino acids. Germline lookup yields CDR1 MNHEY and CDR2 SVGAGI. CDR3 region: CASSRDGGPYEQYF. In nucleotides, the CDR3 is TGTGCCAGCAGTCGGGACGGAGGGCCCTACGAGCAGTACTTC.

The chain's CDR3 is CASRETGKGAEAFF. The CDR3 DNA reads TGTGCCAGCAGGGAGACAGGGAAGGGCGCTGAAGCTTTCTTT. This sequence joins TRBV6-1 and TRBJ1-1; TRBD1 matches 7 bases. The trim removed 6 bases at V and 6 bases at J, leaving 10 bases unmatched. Germline V gene data show CDR1 as MNHNS and CDR2 as SASEGT. There are 14 residues in the CDR3.

The rearrangement links TRBV5-1 to TRBJ2-7, with 9 bases identical to TRBD1. The CDR3 length is 15 residues. CDR1 is SGHRS, CDR2 YFSETQ, per germline. V lost 4 bases and J lost 5; bases outside the gene matches: 10. The CDR3 coding sequence is TGCGCCAGCAGCGGCGATCCGGGACAGGGTAACGAGCAGTACTTC. It codes for CASSGDPGQGNEQYF.

This rearrangement joins TRBV27 to TRBJ2-2; 8 bases line up with TRBD1. CDR3 length: 17 residues. Germline V gene data show CDR1 as MNHEY and CDR2 as SMNVEV (reference sequence). J was trimmed by 4 bases and V by 3 bases; bases with no gene match: 10. This CDR3 reads CASSFRGQGLVTGELFF. DNA of the CDR3: TGTGCCAGCAGTTTCAGGGGGCAGGGGCTGGTCACCGGGGAGCTGTTTTTT.